A selection of T cell receptor beta chains follows, all from one sample in a study of blood T cell repertoires in COVID-19. Libraries were prepared by immunoSEQ multiplex PCR; TCRdb keeps only in-frame clonotypes and omits some of them. The sample has over 250,000 clones; about 87% are singletons. Material for sequencing was peripheral blood. These receptor sequences come from a man in his 60s who had recovered from COVID-19. Both conserved end residues are part of each CDR3. Fields, in order: CDR3 length, D gene, J gene, clone size, V gene, CDR3 DNA, CDR3 protein. The D gene is left open where the match is weak. The size field is filled for only some rows; it gives once, few, many or a size class.

>15|TRBD1|TRBJ1-5|few|TRBV2
TGTGCCAGCGCTCCCTTAACAGGGGGCAATCAGCCCCAGCATTTT
CASAPLTGGNQPQHF
>18|TRBD2|TRBJ2-5|once|TRBV19
TGTGCCAGTAGTGCTAAGGAGAAATTAGCGGGGGGCCAGAAGACCCAGTACTTC
CASSAKEKLAGGQKTQYF
>16|TRBD2|TRBJ2-1|.|TRBV6-5
TGTGCCAGCAGTTCCCTTCCGGGGGGGCCGCTCAATGAGCAGTTCTTC
CASSSLPGGPLNEQFF
>15|TRBD1|TRBJ2-1|.|TRBV19
TGTGCCAGTATTGCCGACAGGGGGTCCTACAATGAGCAGTTCTTC
CASIADRGSYNEQFF
>14|TRBD1|TRBJ2-7|.|TRBV2
TGTGCCAGCAGTTCTATAACAGGGGACTACGAGCAGTACTTC
CASSSITGDYEQYF
>14|.|TRBJ1-1|once|TRBV2
TGTGCCAGCAGTGTTTCGCGGGGTGGGACTGAAGCTTTCTTT
CASSVSRGGTEAFF
>14|TRBD1|TRBJ2-7|.|TRBV6-5
TGTGCCAGCAGTCCCAGGACAGGGGGCCGCGAGCAGTACTTC
CASSPRTGGREQYF
>17|TRBD1|TRBJ1-2|.|TRBV7-2
TGTGCCAGCAGCTCCGCCGGGACAGGGCTACTTCAATATGGCTACACCTTC
CASSSAGTGLLQYGYTF
>13|.|TRBJ1-1|.|TRBV6-5
TGTGCCAGCAGTTCCAACTCGAACACTGAAGCTTTCTTT
CASSSNSNTEAFF
>15|.|TRBJ1-3|.|TRBV7-2
TGTGCCAGCAGCCCACGCGGAAGCTCTGGAAACACCATATATTTT
CASSPRGSSGNTIYF
>15|.|TRBJ1-1|.|TRBV10-3
TGTGCCATCACAAAGGACATAGGGGTGAACACTGAAGCTTTCTTT
CAITKDIGVNTEAFF
>14|TRBD1|TRBJ2-2|.|TRBV7-9
TGTGCCAGCAGCTTAGGGACAGGGATCGGGGAGCTGTTTTTT
CASSLGTGIGELFF
>13|.|TRBJ2-7|.|TRBV6-5
TGTGCCAGCAGCCGGGAAGCCGGGTACGAGCAGTACTTC
CASSREAGYEQYF
>11|TRBD1|TRBJ1-1|.|TRBV9
TGTGCCAGCAGCGGGGACAGGGGAGCTTTCTTT
CASSGDRGAFF
>15|TRBD1|TRBJ2-7|.|TRBV4-2
TGTGCCAGCAGCCAATTGACAGGGAGCTCCTACGAGCAGTACTTC
CASSQLTGSSYEQYF
>16|TRBD1|TRBJ2-1|.|TRBV5-6
TGTGCCAGCACCTTGGATACAGGGGGCACCTACAATGAGCAGTTCTTC
CASTLDTGGTYNEQFF
>15|.|TRBJ1-1|.|TRBV14
TGTGCCAGCAGCCCGGACATGGCCATGAACACTGAAGCTTTCTTT
CASSPDMAMNTEAFF
>17|TRBD1|TRBJ2-1|.|TRBV14
TGTGCCAGCAGCCGGGGAGACAGGGGGGGTTCTTACAATGAGCAGTTCTTC
CASSRGDRGGSYNEQFF
>13|.|TRBJ2-5|.|TRBV3-1/TRBV3-2
TGTGCCAGCAGCCAAATTGGGGGGGGGCCCCAGTACTTC
CASSQIGGGPQYF
>14|TRBD1|TRBJ1-2|.|TRBV6-5
TGTGCCAGCAGTTCGGGACAGGCCCGATATGGCTACACCTTC
CASSSGQARYGYTF
>16|.|TRBJ2-6|.|TRBV19
TGTGCCAGTAGACCTGACAGTAACTCTGGGGCCAACGTCCTGACTTTC
CASRPDSNSGANVLTF
>13|.|TRBJ1-1|.|TRBV6-5
TGTGCCAGCAGTTATTTCCAAAACACTGAAGCTTTCTTT
CASSYFQNTEAFF
>13|.|TRBJ2-5|.|TRBV9
TGTGCCAGCAGCGTAGTGGAGGGGGAGACCCAGTACTTC
CASSVVEGETQYF
>16|TRBD1|TRBJ2-1|.|TRBV15
TGTGCCACCAGCCCAACCCCGGGACAGGGAATGGTCGAGCAGTTCTTC
CATSPTPGQGMVEQFF
>14|.|TRBJ1-2|.|TRBV21-1
TGTGCCAGCAGCTTGGGACACGGAGTTTATGGCTACACCTTC
CASSLGHGVYGYTF
>14|TRBD1|TRBJ2-5|.|TRBV11-1
TGTGCCAGCAGCTCCGACAGGGACCAAGAGACCCAGTACTTC
CASSSDRDQETQYF
>13|TRBD1|TRBJ1-1|.|TRBV7-9
TGTGCCAGCAGCTGGACAGGGAACACTGAAGCTTTCTTT
CASSWTGNTEAFF
>18|TRBD2|TRBJ2-7|.|TRBV19
TGTGCCAGTAGTACCACACGCCAACTAGCGGGCTCCATCTACGAGCAGTACTTC
CASSTTRQLAGSIYEQYF
>14|TRBD1|TRBJ1-2|once|TRBV3-1/TRBV3-2
TGTGCCAGCAGCCGGGGTGACAGGGGGCAGGGCTACACCTTC
CASSRGDRGQGYTF
>14|.|TRBJ2-7|.|TRBV7-8
TGTGCCAGCAGCTTAGGAGTTAGCTCCTACGAGCAGTACTTC
CASSLGVSSYEQYF
>15|TRBD1|TRBJ1-1|.|TRBV4-1
TGCGCCAGCAGCCAGGCTGGACAGGGGGACGGATCAGCTTTCTTT
CASSQAGQGDGSAFF
>13|.|TRBJ1-3|.|TRBV9
TGTGCCAGCAACCCAGGGCCTGGAAACACCATATATTTT
CASNPGPGNTIYF
>16|TRBD1|TRBJ1-1|.|TRBV27
TGTGCCAGCAGTCAACGGACAGGGGCGGCGTTCACTGAAGCTTTCTTT
CASSQRTGAAFTEAFF
>16|TRBD1|TRBJ1-5|.|TRBV19
TGTGCCAGTAAAACTCGGGACAGGGTCTTCAATCAGCCCCAGCATTTT
CASKTRDRVFNQPQHF
>12|.|TRBJ2-1|.|TRBV11-3
TGTGCCAGCAGCTTCCCCAATCATGAGCAGTTCTTC
CASSFPNHEQFF
>15|.|TRBJ1-5|few|TRBV5-1
TGCGCCAGCAGCTTAACCGGGGATAGCAATCAGCCCCAGCATTTT
CASSLTGDSNQPQHF
>17|.|TRBJ1-6|.|TRBV23-1
TGCGCCAGCAGCCGCACGGGGAGATTGTCCTATAATTCACCCCTCCACTTT
CASSRTGRLSYNSPLHF
>14|TRBD1|TRBJ1-2|.|TRBV7-9
TGTGCCAGCAGCTTAAAGGGGACAGGGGACGGCTACACCTTC
CASSLKGTGDGYTF
>16|TRBD1|TRBJ2-7|.|TRBV5-1
TGCGCCAGCAGCTTGGCCTGGGACAGGGGTCCCTACGAGCAGTACTTC
CASSLAWDRGPYEQYF
>17|TRBD2|TRBJ2-7|once|TRBV7-2
TGTGCCAGCAGCTTAGAAGCACTAGCGGGGGTGGTGTACGAGCAGTACTTC
CASSLEALAGVVYEQYF
>15|TRBD1|TRBJ2-1|.|TRBV6-5
TGTGCCAGCAGTTACAGGCAGGGGGCCAACAATGAGCAGTTCTTC
CASSYRQGANNEQFF
>16|.|TRBJ1-3|.|TRBV21-1
TGTGCCACCGAGACAGGTCTCCTTCACTCTGGAAACACCATATATTTT
CATETGLLHSGNTIYF
>18|TRBD2|TRBJ2-1|.|TRBV4-1
TGCGCCAGCAGCCAAGAGCCTAGCGGGGGTTTCTCCTACAATGAGCAGTTCTTC
CASSQEPSGGFSYNEQFF
>14|TRBD1|TRBJ1-1|once|TRBV7-3
TGTGCCAGCACGCTCTCAGGGGGTGACACTGAAGCTTTCTTT
CASTLSGGDTEAFF
>17|.|TRBJ2-5|.|TRBV7-2
TGTGCCAGCAGCTTCTATCGAGCAGGGAAGTTGTTAGAGACCCAGTACTTC
CASSFYRAGKLLETQYF
>13|TRBD1|TRBJ1-1|.|TRBV19
TGTGCCAGCACCGGGACAGGGGCCACTGAAGCTTTCTTT
CASTGTGATEAFF
>13|.|TRBJ1-4|.|TRBV6-5
TGTGCCAGCAAAGGGAGTCTTAATGAAAAACTGTTTTTT
CASKGSLNEKLFF
>14|TRBD1|TRBJ2-7|.|TRBV14
TGTGCCAGCAGCCAAATCAGGGGGCGTCACGAGCAGTACTTC
CASSQIRGRHEQYF
>14|.|TRBJ1-5|.|TRBV7-2
TGTGCCAGCAGCTTAAGCGGGGGCAATCAGCCCCAGCATTTT
CASSLSGGNQPQHF
>16|TRBD2|TRBJ2-5|.|TRBV5-1
TGCGCCAGCAGCCCCTCCCTCGCGGGGGGGCCTGAGACCCAGTACTTC
CASSPSLAGGPETQYF
>16|.|TRBJ2-3|.|TRBV11-2
TGTGCCAGCAGCTTAGGTTCGGGCAGGGCCACAGATACGCAGTATTTT
CASSLGSGRATDTQYF
>15|.|TRBJ1-2|.|TRBV5-4
TGTGCCAGCAGCCGTGACAACCCCGCTAACTATGGCTACACCTTC
CASSRDNPANYGYTF
>15|.|TRBJ1-2|.|TRBV6-6
TGTGCCAGCAGTTCCCGAGGGGGGGCCAGCTATGGCTACACCTTC
CASSSRGGASYGYTF
>14|TRBD1|TRBJ1-6|.|TRBV6-5
TGTGCCAGCAGCCGGGGACAGAATAATTCACCCCTCCACTTT
CASSRGQNNSPLHF
>11|.|TRBJ1-6|.|TRBV7-2
TGTGCCAGCAGCTCGAACACACCCCTCCACTTT
CASSSNTPLHF
>16|TRBD1|TRBJ1-5|.|TRBV27
TGTGCCAGTTTTCCGTCCGGGACAGGGGATTTTCAGCCCCAGCATTTT
CASFPSGTGDFQPQHF
>13|TRBD1|TRBJ2-7|.|TRBV6-5
TGTGCCAGCCGGGGACAGGGGACTTACGAGCAGTACTTC
CASRGQGTYEQYF